This T cell receptor beta chain is drawn from a study of shared clonotypes between healthy human individuals. Findings and limits, study-wide: Generally, naive subsets (rather than memory subsets) showed larger estimated richness. Sample collection involved blood only; tissue repertoires are likely different.

About this clone itself: Its antigen is unknown.

The V gene's germline CDR1 is SGHVS and CDR2 FQNEAQ. The CDR3 is made up of 16 amino acids. V lost 5 bases to trimming and J lost 0 bases, with 14 bases between them. Several immunoSEQ plates held equal portions of the genomic DNA taken from each subset. TCRdb's table, derived via immunoSEQ multiplex PCR, lists solely in-frame clones and lacks some. The sample has 100,000 to 120,000 clones; approximately 70% are singletons. The sample consisted of memory CD8+ T cells sorted from blood. Subset noted: CD45RO+ cells pooled with CCR7-negative TemRA cells. The chain is built from TRBV7-8 and TRBJ1-5; D ambiguous. This clonotype was obtained from a woman in her twenties or thirties in good health. CDR3 nucleotides: TGTGCCAGCAGCCCGGACGGACCTTATAGCAATCAGCCCCAGCATTTT. This sequence encodes CASSPDGPYSNQPQHF.